The clone carrying this T cell receptor (beta chain) was counted only a few times. Its specificity is not known. This entry comes from a study of T cell repertoires in cytomegalovirus infection. Study in general: It can be stated that public TCR beta signatures indicated CMV infection as well as a matching HLA type. The study, taken as a whole, reports: In two of eight donors, the top clonotype was HLA-C-restricted CMV-specific.

Germline-derived CDR1 and CDR2 are SGHAT and FQNNGV. Between the trimmed V and J ends, which lost 4 bases and 1 base, there was a span of 10 bases. This CDR3 region has 14 residues. Using its own MiXCR run on the reads, TCRdb lists one record per CDR3 protein. The sample includes approximately 500,000 distinct CDR3 sequences, 15% to 20% of them seen just once. The chain uses TRBV11-2 and TRBJ1-1; unclear D gene. The TCR comes from a human donor in good health (CMV status not recorded). Some clones in this sample may be carry-over from other donors' samples. Sequencing used CD8+ T cells from PBMCs. CDR3 nucleotides: TGTGCCAGCAGCTCCGGAACCTGGAACACTGAAGCTTTCTTT. This encodes CASSSGTWNTEAFF.